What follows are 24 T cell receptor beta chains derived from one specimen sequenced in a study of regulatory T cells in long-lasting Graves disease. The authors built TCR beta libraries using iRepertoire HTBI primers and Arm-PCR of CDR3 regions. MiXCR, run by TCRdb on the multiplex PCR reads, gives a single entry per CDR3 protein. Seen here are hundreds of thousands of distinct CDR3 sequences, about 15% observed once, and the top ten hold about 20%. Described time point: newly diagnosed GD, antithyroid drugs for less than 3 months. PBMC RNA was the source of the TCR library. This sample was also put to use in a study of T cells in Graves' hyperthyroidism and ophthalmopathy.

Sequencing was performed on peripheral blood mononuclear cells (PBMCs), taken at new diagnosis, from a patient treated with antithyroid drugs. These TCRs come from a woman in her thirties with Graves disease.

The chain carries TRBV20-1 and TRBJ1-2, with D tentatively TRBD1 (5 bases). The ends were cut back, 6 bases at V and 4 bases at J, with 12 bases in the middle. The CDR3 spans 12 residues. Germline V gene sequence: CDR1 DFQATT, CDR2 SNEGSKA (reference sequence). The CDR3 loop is CSARQFPYGYTF. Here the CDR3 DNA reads TGCAGTGCACGACAGTTTCCCTATGGCTACACCTTC.

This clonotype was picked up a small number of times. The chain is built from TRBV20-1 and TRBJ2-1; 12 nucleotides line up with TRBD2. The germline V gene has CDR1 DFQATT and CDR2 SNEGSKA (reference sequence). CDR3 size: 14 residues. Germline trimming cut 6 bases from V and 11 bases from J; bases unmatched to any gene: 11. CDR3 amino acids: CSAPLAGGPQKQFF. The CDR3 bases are TGCAGTGCACCCCTAGCGGGAGGGCCTCAAAAGCAGTTCTTC.

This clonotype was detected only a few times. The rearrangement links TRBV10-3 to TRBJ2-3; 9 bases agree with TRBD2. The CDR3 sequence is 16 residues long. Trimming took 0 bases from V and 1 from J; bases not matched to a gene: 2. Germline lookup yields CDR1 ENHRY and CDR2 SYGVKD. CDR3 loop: CAISESKREGTDTQYF. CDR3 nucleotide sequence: TGTGCCATCAGTGAGTCGAAGCGGGAGGGCACAGATACGCAGTATTTT.

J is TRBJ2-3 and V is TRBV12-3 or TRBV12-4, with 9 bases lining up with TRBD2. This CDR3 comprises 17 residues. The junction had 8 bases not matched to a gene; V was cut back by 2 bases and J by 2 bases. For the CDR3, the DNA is TGTGCCAGCAGTTTATCCCCACTAGCGGGCGTCACAGATACGCAGTATTTT. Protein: CASSLSPLAGVTDTQYF.

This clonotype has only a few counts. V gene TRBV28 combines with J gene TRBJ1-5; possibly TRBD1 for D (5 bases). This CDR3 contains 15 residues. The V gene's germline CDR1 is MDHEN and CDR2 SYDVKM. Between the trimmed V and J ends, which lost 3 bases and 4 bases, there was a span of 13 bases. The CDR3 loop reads CASSFSGAFNQPQHF. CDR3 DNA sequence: TGTGCCAGCAGTTTCTCCGGGGCCTTTAATCAGCCCCAGCATTTT.

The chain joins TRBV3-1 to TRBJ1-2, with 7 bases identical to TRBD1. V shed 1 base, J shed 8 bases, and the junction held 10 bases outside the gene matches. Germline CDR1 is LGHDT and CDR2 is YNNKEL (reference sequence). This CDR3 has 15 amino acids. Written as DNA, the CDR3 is TGTGCCAGCAGCCAAGGACTGACAGGGAGAATCGGCTACACCTTC. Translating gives CASSQGLTGRIGYTF.

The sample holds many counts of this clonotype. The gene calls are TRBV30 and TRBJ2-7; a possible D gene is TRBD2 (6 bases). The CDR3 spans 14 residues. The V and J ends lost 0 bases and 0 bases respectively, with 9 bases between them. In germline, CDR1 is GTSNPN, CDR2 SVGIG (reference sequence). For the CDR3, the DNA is TGTGCCTGGAGTGTGGGGGGTGCCTCCTACGAGCAGTACTTC. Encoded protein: CAWSVGGASYEQYF.

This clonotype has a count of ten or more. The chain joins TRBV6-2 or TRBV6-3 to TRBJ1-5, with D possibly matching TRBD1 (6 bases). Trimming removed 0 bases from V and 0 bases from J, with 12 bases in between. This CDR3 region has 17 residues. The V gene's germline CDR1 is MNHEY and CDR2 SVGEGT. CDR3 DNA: TGTGCCAGCAGTTACTCGACAGGCCGATATAGCAATCAGCCCCAGCATTTT. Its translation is CASSYSTGRYSNQPQHF.

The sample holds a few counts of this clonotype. CDR3 in DNA: TGCAGTGCCCCCGGTGGAGCTTTCTTT. Protein: CSAPGGAFF. This sequence joins TRBV20-1 and TRBJ1-1; D ambiguous. The length of the CDR3 is 9 residues. The germline CDR1 and CDR2 sequences are DFQATT and SNEGSKA (reference sequence). Trimming left V 6 bases short and J 10 bases short, with 9 bases between.

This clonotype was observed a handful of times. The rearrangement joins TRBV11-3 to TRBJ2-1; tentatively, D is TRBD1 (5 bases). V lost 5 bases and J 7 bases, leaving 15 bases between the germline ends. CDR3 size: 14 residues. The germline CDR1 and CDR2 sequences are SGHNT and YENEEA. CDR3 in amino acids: CASSPHYSGNEQFF. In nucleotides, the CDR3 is TGTGCCAGCAGCCCACACTACTCAGGGAATGAGCAGTTCTTC.

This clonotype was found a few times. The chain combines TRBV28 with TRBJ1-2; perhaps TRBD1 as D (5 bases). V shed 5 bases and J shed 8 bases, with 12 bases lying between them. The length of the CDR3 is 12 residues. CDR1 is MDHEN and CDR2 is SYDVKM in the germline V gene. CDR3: CASSTGGTGYTF. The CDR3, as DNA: TGTGCCAGCAGTACAGGAGGTACGGGCTACACCTTC.

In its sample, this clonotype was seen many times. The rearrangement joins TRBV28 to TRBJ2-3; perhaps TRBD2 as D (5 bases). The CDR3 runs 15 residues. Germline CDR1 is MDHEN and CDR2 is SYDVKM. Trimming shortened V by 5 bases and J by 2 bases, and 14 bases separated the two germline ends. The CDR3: CASSGLGAVTDTQYF. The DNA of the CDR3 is TGTGCCAGCAGTGGTCTGGGAGCGGTCACAGATACGCAGTATTTT. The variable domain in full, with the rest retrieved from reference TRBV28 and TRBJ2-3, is DVKVTQSSRYLVKRTGEKVFLECVQDMDHENMFWYRQDPGLGLRLIYFSYDVKMKEKGDIPEGYSVSREKKERFSLILESASTNQTSMYLCASSGLGAVTDTQYFGPGTRLTVL.

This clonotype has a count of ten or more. CDR3 in DNA: TGCAGCGGACTAGCGGGCAACCAAGAGACCCAGTACTTC. Translating gives CSGLAGNQETQYF. The chain has TRBV29-1 and TRBJ2-5, with 10 bases that match TRBD2. The CDR3 sequence is 13 residues long. The J segment lost 0 bases and the V segment lost 7 bases, leaving 2 bases of the junction unmatched. The germline CDR1 and CDR2 sequences are SQVTM and ANQGSEA. Full variable domain (missing parts from reference TRBV29-1 and TRBJ2-5): SAVISQKPSRDICQRGTSLTIQCQVDSQVTMMFWYRQQPGQSLTLIATANQGSEATYESGFVIDKFPISRPNLTFSTLTVSNMSPEDSSIYLCSGLAGNQETQYFGPGTRLLVL.

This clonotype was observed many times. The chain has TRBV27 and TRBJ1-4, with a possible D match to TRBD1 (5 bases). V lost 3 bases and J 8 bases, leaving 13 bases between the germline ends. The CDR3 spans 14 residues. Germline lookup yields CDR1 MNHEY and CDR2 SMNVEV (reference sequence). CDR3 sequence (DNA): TGTGCCAGCAGTTTTTGGGGCCCCGAGGAAAAACTGTTTTTT. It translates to CASSFWGPEEKLFF.

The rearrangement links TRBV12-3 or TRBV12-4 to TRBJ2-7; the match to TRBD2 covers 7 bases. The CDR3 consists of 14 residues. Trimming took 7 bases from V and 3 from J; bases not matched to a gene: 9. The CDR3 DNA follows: TGTGCCAGCATGGGCGGGAGTAGCAGCTACGAGCAGTACTTC. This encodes CASMGGSSSYEQYF.

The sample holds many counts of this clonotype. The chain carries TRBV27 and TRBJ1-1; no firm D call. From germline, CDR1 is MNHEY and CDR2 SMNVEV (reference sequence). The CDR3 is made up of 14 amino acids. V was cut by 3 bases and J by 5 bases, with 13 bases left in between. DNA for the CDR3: TGTGCCAGCAGTTTTATAGTGTTTTGGACTGAAGCTTTCTTT. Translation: CASSFIVFWTEAFF.

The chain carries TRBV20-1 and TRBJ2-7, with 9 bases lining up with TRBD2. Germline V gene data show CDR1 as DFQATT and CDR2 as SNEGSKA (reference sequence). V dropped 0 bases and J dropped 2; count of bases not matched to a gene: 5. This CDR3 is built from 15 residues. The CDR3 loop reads CSARDLASGTYEQYF. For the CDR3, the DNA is TGCAGTGCTAGAGATTTGGCTAGCGGGACCTACGAGCAGTACTTC.

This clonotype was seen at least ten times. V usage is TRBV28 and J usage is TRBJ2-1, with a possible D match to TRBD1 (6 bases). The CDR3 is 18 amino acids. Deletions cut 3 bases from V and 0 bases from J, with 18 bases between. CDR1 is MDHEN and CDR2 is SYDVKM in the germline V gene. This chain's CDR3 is CASSFQPGTPSSYNEQFF. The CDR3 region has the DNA TGTGCCAGCAGTTTTCAACCCGGGACACCAAGCTCCTACAATGAGCAGTTCTTC.

CDR3 loop: CASKVAAGNHGYTF. In nucleotides, the CDR3 is TGTGCCAGCAAGGTCGCGGCAGGCAACCATGGCTACACCTTC. The rearrangement uses TRBV6-2 or TRBV6-3 and TRBJ1-2; D not resolved. This CDR3 has 14 residues. The V end was cut by 7 bases, the J end by 6 bases, with 18 bases between. The germline gives CDR1 MNHEY, CDR2 SVGEGT.

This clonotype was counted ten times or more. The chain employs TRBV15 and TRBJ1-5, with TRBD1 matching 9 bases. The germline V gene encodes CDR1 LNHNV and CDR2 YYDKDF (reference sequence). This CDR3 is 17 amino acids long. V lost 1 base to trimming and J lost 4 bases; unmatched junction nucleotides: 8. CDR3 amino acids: CATSRVGGQGGNQPQHF. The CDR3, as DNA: TGTGCCACCAGCAGAGTAGGGGGACAGGGTGGTAATCAGCCCCAGCATTTT.

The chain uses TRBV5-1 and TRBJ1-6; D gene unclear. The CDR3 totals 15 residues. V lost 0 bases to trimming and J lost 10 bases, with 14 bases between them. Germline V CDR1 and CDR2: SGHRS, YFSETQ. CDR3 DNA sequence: TGCGCCAGCAGCTTGGAACCTTTAGAAACATCACCCCTCCACTTT. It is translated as CASSLEPLETSPLHF.

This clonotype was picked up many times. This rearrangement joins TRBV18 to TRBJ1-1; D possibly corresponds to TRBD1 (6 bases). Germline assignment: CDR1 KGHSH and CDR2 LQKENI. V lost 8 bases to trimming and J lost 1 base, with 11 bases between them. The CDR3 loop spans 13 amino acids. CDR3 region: CASSPGQNTEAFF. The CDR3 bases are TGTGCCAGCAGCCCGGGACAGAACACTGAAGCTTTCTTT.

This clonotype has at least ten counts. The CDR3 bases are TGTGCCAGCAGTGGGTGGGGACCGGGCAAGCAAGGAGATACGCAGTATTTT. This encodes CASSGWGPGKQGDTQYF. The V and J genes are TRBV27 and TRBJ2-3; the D call may be TRBD1 or TRBD2 (5 bases each). There are 17 residues in the CDR3. V lost 5 bases and J lost 5, with 23 bases in between. Per germline, CDR1 MNHEY and CDR2 SMNVEV (reference sequence).

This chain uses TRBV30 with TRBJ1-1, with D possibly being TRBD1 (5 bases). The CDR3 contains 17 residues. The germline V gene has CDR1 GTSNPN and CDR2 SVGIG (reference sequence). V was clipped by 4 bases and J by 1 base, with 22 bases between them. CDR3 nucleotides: TGTGCCTGGACCGAAGCCCGGCACGGGACGGCGAACACTGAAGCTTTCTTT. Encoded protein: CAWTEARHGTANTEAFF.